The rows below give T cell receptor beta chains drawn from one sample of a study of blood T cell repertoires in COVID-19. This table comes from immunoSEQ multiplex PCR, and its TCRdb copy is limited to in-frame clones, with some not included. The sample contains about 170,000 clones, around 80% of which appear only once. The specimen was peripheral blood. The receptors stem from a woman of 80 years or more with acute or convalescent COVID-19. Both conserved end residues are part of each CDR3. The D gene is left open where the match is weak. The size of a clone is reported for some rows only, either as once, few or many, or as a class for expanded clones.

len,v_gene,d_gene,j_gene,abundance,CDR3nt,CDR3aa
16,TRBV18,TRBD2,TRBJ2-7,few,TGTGCCAGCTCACCACTGGGACTAGCGGGAGGTAGGGAGCAGTACTTC,CASSPLGLAGGREQYF
15,TRBV18,.,TRBJ2-7,few,TGTGCCAGCTCACCACCTTCCCGTTCAGGCGACGAGCAGTACTTC,CASSPPSRSGDEQYF
14,TRBV18,.,TRBJ2-7,once,TGTGCCAGCTCACCCGGGACTTCCTCCTACGAGCAGTACTTC,CASSPGTSSYEQYF
13,TRBV14,.,TRBJ1-2,.,TGTGCCAGCAGCCCAGGGGTTTACTATGGCTACACCTTC,CASSPGVYYGYTF
17,TRBV11-3,.,TRBJ1-5,.,TGTGCCAGCAGCTTAGATACGGGACACAATAGCAATCAGCCCCAGCATTTT,CASSLDTGHNSNQPQHF
14,TRBV7-9,.,TRBJ2-1,.,TGTGCCAGCAGCTTCTCCGGACAGAACAATGAGCAGTTCTTC,CASSFSGQNNEQFF
14,TRBV10-2,TRBD1,TRBJ1-2,.,TGCGCCAGCAGTGACCCGGGACAGGGGGGCGGCTACACCTTC,CASSDPGQGGGYTF
13,TRBV2,.,TRBJ1-1,few,TGTGCCAGCATCTGGTCGGGGAGCACTGAAGCTTTCTTT,CASIWSGSTEAFF
16,TRBV14,.,TRBJ2-1,.,TGTGCCAGCAGCCAAGGGCCGGGACTGGCGTCGAGTGAGCAGTTCTTC,CASSQGPGLASSEQFF
12,TRBV7-2,.,TRBJ1-2,few,TGTGCCAGCAGCTCACAGGGCTATGGCTACACCTTC,CASSSQGYGYTF
13,TRBV18,.,TRBJ1-1,.,TGTGCCAGCTCAATGGGACAGAACACTGAAGCTTTCTTT,CASSMGQNTEAFF
17,TRBV4-1,TRBD2,TRBJ2-4,.,TGCGCCAGCAGCCAAGACGGGCTAGCGGGAGAAGGGGACATTCAGTACTTC,CASSQDGLAGEGDIQYF
11,TRBV2,.,TRBJ1-2,.,TGTGCCAGCTACAGGGCCTATGGCTACACCTTC,CASYRAYGYTF
14,TRBV6-5,TRBD1,TRBJ1-3,.,TGTGCCAGCCGAAAACAGGGGGCTGGAAACACCATATATTTT,CASRKQGAGNTIYF
14,TRBV19,.,TRBJ1-4,once,TGTGCCAGTACCACCGGGACAACTCATGAAAAACTGTTTTTT,CASTTGTTHEKLFF
19,TRBV14,TRBD1,TRBJ1-1,.,TGTGCCAGCAGCGTTAATACGCGGGACAGGGGGCATCTAATCACTGAAGCTTTCTTT,CASSVNTRDRGHLITEAFF
15,TRBV19,TRBD1,TRBJ1-2,.,TGTGCCAGTAGTATACCGGGACAGGGGGCCTATGGCTACACCTTC,CASSIPGQGAYGYTF
13,TRBV12-3/TRBV12-4,.,TRBJ2-4,.,TGTGCCAGCAGCCCCACTTCTAATAACATTCAGTACTTC,CASSPTSNNIQYF
13,TRBV12-3/TRBV12-4,TRBD2,TRBJ2-3,.,TGTGCCAGCAGGACGGGAGGGACAGATACGCAGTATTTT,CASRTGGTDTQYF
18,TRBV19,TRBD1,TRBJ1-3,.,TGTGCCAGTAGCCGCACCGGGACAGGGGCTAGCTCTGGAAACACCATATATTTT,CASSRTGTGASSGNTIYF
16,TRBV7-9,TRBD2,TRBJ2-3,.,TGTGCCAGCAGCCGAATACTAGCGGGAGGTCCAGATACGCAGTATTTT,CASSRILAGGPDTQYF
14,TRBV18,TRBD2,TRBJ2-1,.,TGTGCCAGCTCGGGGACTAGCGGGAGGTCTGAGCAGTTCTTC,CASSGTSGRSEQFF
13,TRBV5-1,TRBD1,TRBJ1-4,.,TGCGCCAGCAGCCCGACAGGGTATGAAAAACTGTTTTTT,CASSPTGYEKLFF
15,TRBV5-1,.,TRBJ2-2,.,TGCGCCAGCAGCCCCCAGGACAGTCGGGACGGGGAGCTGTTTTTT,CASSPQDSRDGELFF
17,TRBV19,TRBD2,TRBJ2-2,.,TGTGCCAGTATGAGATCGGCTAGCGGGGCGAACACCGGGGAGCTGTTTTTT,CASMRSASGANTGELFF
15,TRBV2,.,TRBJ1-4,.,TGTGCCAGCAGTGAAGTCTGGACAGTTAATGAAAAACTGTTTTTT,CASSEVWTVNEKLFF
14,TRBV5-1,TRBD1,TRBJ2-7,few,TGCGCCAGCAGCTCCCGGGACAGGGGCTACGAGCAGTACTTC,CASSSRDRGYEQYF
14,TRBV5-1,TRBD1,TRBJ2-7,.,TGCGCCAGCAGCCCGACAGGGCAAAGCTACGAGCAGTACTTC,CASSPTGQSYEQYF
16,TRBV10-2,TRBD2,TRBJ2-7,.,TGCGCCAGCGGTCAGGGGACTAGCGGGAGGGCCTACGAGCAGTACTTC,CASGQGTSGRAYEQYF
13,TRBV6-6,TRBD1,TRBJ2-1,.,TGTGCCAGCAGTTTCTCGGGACAGGGTCAGCAGTTCTTC,CASSFSGQGQQFF
14,TRBV5-1,TRBD2,TRBJ2-7,.,TGCGCCAGCAACCCATGGGGGGGAGGTTACGAGCAGTACTTC,CASNPWGGGYEQYF
18,TRBV18,.,TRBJ1-5,.,TGTGCCAGCTCACCAGGGGACAAGCCCCTTAGTAGCAATCAGCCCCAGCATTTT,CASSPGDKPLSSNQPQHF
16,TRBV6-2/TRBV6-3,TRBD2,TRBJ2-4,.,TGTGCCAGCAGCCTATTCCGGAGCGGGAGGAGGAGCATTCAGTACTTC,CASSLFRSGRRSIQYF
16,TRBV4-3,TRBD2,TRBJ2-3,.,TGCGCCAGCAGCCGCGGGACTAGCGGGATCACAGATACGCAGTATTTT,CASSRGTSGITDTQYF
14,TRBV9,.,TRBJ1-1,.,TGTGCCAGCAGCGTAGAGACGCGGGGGACTGAAGCTTTCTTT,CASSVETRGTEAFF
14,TRBV5-6,TRBD1,TRBJ1-1,.,TGTGCCAGCAGATCGGACAGGAAGAACACTGAAGCTTTCTTT,CASRSDRKNTEAFF
14,TRBV7-9,TRBD1,TRBJ1-4,.,TGTGCCAGCAGCTATACAGGGGCAGGGGAAAAACTGTTTTTT,CASSYTGAGEKLFF
19,TRBV4-3,.,TRBJ2-2,few,TGCGCCAGCAGCCAAGACTTTACCTGGGGGGATTCGAACACCGGGGAGCTGTTTTTT,CASSQDFTWGDSNTGELFF
11,TRBV12-3/TRBV12-4,.,TRBJ1-5,.,TGTGCCAGCAGTGCGGGGCTTCGGGAGCATTTT,CASSAGLREHF
14,TRBV3-1/TRBV3-2,.,TRBJ2-3,.,TGTGCCAGCAGCCCAGCCGGACTCACAGATACGCAGTATTTT,CASSPAGLTDTQYF
15,TRBV30,TRBD2,TRBJ2-1,.,TGTGCCTGGAACCCGACGGGACTAAAGAATAATGAGCAGTTCTTC,CAWNPTGLKNNEQFF
17,TRBV5-4,TRBD2,TRBJ2-1,.,TGTGCCAGCAGCTTGGCCGCAGGACTAGCGGGGAGTCGTGAGCAGTTCTTC,CASSLAAGLAGSREQFF
12,TRBV12-3/TRBV12-4,.,TRBJ2-7,.,TGTGCCAGCAGTTTCCAGGGCCCTACCCAGGACTTC,CASSFQGPTQDF
15,TRBV6-5,.,TRBJ1-4,.,TGTGCCAGCAGTTACCGGACTAGAACTAATGAAAAACTGTTTTTT,CASSYRTRTNEKLFF
14,TRBV5-6,TRBD2,TRBJ2-1,.,TGTGCCAGCACCCAAGCGGGAGAGTCCTATGAGCAGTTCTTC,CASTQAGESYEQFF
15,TRBV6-5,TRBD1,TRBJ2-7,.,TGTGCCAGCATCTCCGGGACAGGGAGCACCTACGAGCAGTACTTC,CASISGTGSTYEQYF
14,TRBV5-1,.,TRBJ2-5,.,TGCGCCAGCCGCAGCCAGGGCGGCCAAGAGACCCAGTACTTC,CASRSQGGQETQYF
14,TRBV7-8,TRBD1,TRBJ1-2,.,TGTGCCAGCAGCCCCGACAGGGCTAACTATGGCTACACCTTC,CASSPDRANYGYTF
15,TRBV5-5,.,TRBJ2-1,.,TGTGCCAGCAGCTACTACACGAGCTCCTACAATGAGCAGTTCTTC,CASSYYTSSYNEQFF
18,TRBV5-1,.,TRBJ2-3,once,TGCGCCAGCAGCTTGATGGGGTCGGTAGCGAGTAGCACAGATACGCAGTATTTT,CASSLMGSVASSTDTQYF
13,TRBV3-1/TRBV3-2,.,TRBJ2-1,once,TGTGCCAGCAGCCAAGTCGCCTACAATGAGCAGTTCTTC,CASSQVAYNEQFF
15,TRBV4-1,.,TRBJ2-7,.,TGCGCCAGCAGCCAAGAAGGGAGTCGAACGTACGAGCAGTACTTC,CASSQEGSRTYEQYF